This T cell receptor beta chain comes out of a study of CD8 T cells in Susac syndrome. Random hexamers primed reverse transcription of 0.5 to 1 ug RNA. TCRdb called the immunoSEQ multiplex PCR reads again in MiXCR, with one record for every CDR3 protein. The sample lists around 130,000 distinct CDR3 sequences; 90% to 95% were seen once. The receptor was isolated from a human donor in good health. Sequencing used CD4+ T cells from PBMCs.

The CDR3 bases are TGCAGTGCTAGGACAGACCAAGAGACCCAGTACTTC. Translating it yields CSARTDQETQYF. The chain links TRBV20-1 to TRBJ2-5; D may be TRBD1 (5 bases). The V gene lost 3 bases and the J gene lost 0 bases, with 5 bases spanning the gap. This CDR3 has 12 residues. Germline V lookup: CDR1 DFQATT, CDR2 SNEGSKA (reference sequence).